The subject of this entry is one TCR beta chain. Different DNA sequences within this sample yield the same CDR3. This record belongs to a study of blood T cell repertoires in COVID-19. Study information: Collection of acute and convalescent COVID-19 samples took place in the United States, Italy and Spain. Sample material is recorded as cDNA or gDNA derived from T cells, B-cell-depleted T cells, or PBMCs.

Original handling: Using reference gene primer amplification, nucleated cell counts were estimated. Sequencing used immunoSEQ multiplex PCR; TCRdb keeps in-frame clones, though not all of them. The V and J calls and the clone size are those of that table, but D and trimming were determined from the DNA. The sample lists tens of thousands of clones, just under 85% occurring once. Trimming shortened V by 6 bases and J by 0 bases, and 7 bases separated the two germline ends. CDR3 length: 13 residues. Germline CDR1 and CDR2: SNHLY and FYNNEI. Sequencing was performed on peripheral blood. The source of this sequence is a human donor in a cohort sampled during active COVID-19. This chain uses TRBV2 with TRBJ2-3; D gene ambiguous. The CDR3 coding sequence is TGTGCCAGCAGCGAACAGAGCACAGATACGCAGTATTTT. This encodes CASSEQSTDTQYF.